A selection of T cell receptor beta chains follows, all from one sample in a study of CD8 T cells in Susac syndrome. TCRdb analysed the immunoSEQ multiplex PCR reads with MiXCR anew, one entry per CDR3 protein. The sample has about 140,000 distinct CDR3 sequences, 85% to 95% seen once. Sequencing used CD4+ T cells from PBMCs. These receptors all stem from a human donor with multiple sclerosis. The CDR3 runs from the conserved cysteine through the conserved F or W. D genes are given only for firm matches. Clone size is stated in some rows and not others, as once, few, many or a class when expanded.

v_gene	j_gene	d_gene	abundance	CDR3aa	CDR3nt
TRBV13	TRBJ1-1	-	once	CASSLRGEEAFF	TGTGCCAGCAGCTTAAGGGGAGAAGAAGCTTTCTTT
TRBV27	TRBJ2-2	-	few	CASSFQGSTGELFF	TGTGCCAGCAGTTTTCAGGGTAGCACCGGGGAGCTGTTTTTT
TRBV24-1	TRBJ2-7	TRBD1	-	CATSDPGQGNYEQYF	TGTGCCACCAGTGATCCGGGACAGGGTAATTACGAGCAGTACTTC
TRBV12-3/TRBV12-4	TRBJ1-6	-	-	CASSLTRVAPLHF	TGTGCCAGCAGTTTAACAAGGGTGGCACCCCTCCACTTT
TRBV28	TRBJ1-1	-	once	CASLTNTEAFF	TGTGCCAGCTTGACAAACACTGAAGCTTTCTTT
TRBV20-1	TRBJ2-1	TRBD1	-	CSAAQGVNEQFF	TGCAGTGCGGCACAGGGGGTCAATGAGCAGTTCTTC
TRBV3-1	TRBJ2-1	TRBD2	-	CASSPRAGLDLAVYEQFF	TGTGCCAGCAGCCCCCGAGCGGGACTAGACTTGGCGGTGTATGAGCAGTTCTTC
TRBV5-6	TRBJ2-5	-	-	CASSLGAQRRETQYF	TGTGCCAGCAGCTTGGGGGCGCAGAGGCGAGAGACCCAGTACTTC
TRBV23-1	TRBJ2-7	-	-	CASSQDRRLSYEQYF	TGCGCCAGCAGTCAAGACAGGCGCCTCTCCTACGAGCAGTACTTC
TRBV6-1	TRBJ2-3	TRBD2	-	CASSGSGTSGRARTDTQYF	TGTGCCAGCAGCGGATCCGGGACTAGCGGGAGGGCCCGCACAGATACGCAGTATTTT
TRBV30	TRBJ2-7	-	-	CAWSRPGIPYEQYF	TGTGCCTGGAGCCGCCCCGGGATCCCCTACGAGCAGTACTTC
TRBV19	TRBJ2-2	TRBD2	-	CASSIASTSSLPTGELFF	TGTGCCAGTAGTATAGCGTCGACTAGCTCACTACCCACCGGGGAGCTGTTTTTT
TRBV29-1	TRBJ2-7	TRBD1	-	CSVVGQGSYEQYF	TGCAGCGTTGTGGGACAGGGTTCGTACGAGCAGTACTTC
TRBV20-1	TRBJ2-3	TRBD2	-	CSASSLAGVDRGDTQYF	TGCAGCGCTAGTAGCTTAGCGGGAGTGGACCGGGGAGATACGCAGTATTTT
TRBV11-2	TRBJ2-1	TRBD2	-	CASSSRLAGANNEQFF	TGTGCCAGCAGCTCTCGATTAGCGGGAGCCAACAATGAGCAGTTCTTC
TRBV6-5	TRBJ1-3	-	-	CASSFLPVPFSGNTIYF	TGTGCCAGCAGTTTTTTACCTGTCCCCTTCTCTGGAAACACCATATATTTT
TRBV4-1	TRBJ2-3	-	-	CASSNREGSGTDTQYF	TGCGCCAGCAGCAATCGAGAGGGATCTGGCACAGATACGCAGTATTTT
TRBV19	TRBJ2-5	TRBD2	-	CASSPSGGLETQYF	TGTGCCAGTAGTCCAAGCGGGGGGCTAGAGACCCAGTACTTC
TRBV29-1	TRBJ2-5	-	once	CSVGGGSGETQYF	TGCAGCGTGGGGGGAGGTTCCGGAGAGACCCAGTACTTC
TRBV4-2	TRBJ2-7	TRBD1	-	CASSQGQERGQYF	TGTGCCAGCAGCCAGGGACAGGAGCGAGGGCAGTACTTC
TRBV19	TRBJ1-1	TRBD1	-	CASSIGDRRGTEAFF	TGTGCCAGTAGTATCGGGGACAGGCGGGGCACTGAAGCTTTCTTT